Below are 26 T cell receptor beta chains sequenced from a single sample in a study of T cells in Graves' hyperthyroidism and ophthalmopathy. RNA transcripts yielded amplified TCR beta CDR3 regions. Carried out on the TCR CDR3, a first-round RT-PCR used the HTBI primer set. TCRdb reanalysed the multiplex PCR reads using MiXCR and keeps one entry per CDR3 protein. The sample holds around 610,000 distinct CDR3 sequences; roughly 14% are singletons and the top ten take around 4.5%. The specimen sequenced was blood. These receptors were collected from a woman aged 40 to 50 with Graves' ophthalmopathy.

This clonotype was detected many times. This chain joins TRBV30 and TRBJ1-1; D gene ambiguous. The V end lost 2 bases, the J end lost 0 bases, and 10 bases lay between the germline ends. Germline CDR1 GTSNPN, CDR2 SVGIG (reference sequence). The CDR3 extends over 14 amino acids. CDR3 coding DNA: TGTGCCTGGAGTCGAGGCACCATGAACACTGAAGCTTTCTTT. It translates to CAWSRGTMNTEAFF.

The rearrangement links TRBV9 to TRBJ2-2; D unclear. The V gene lost 1 base and the J gene lost 8 bases, with 3 bases spanning the gap. Germline CDR1 SGDLS, CDR2 YYNGEE. The CDR3 length is 11 residues. CDR3 in amino acids: CASSVTGELFF. CDR3 in DNA: TGTGCCAGCAGCGTAACGGGGGAGCTGTTTTTT.

This clonotype has a count of ten or more. The gene calls are TRBV20-1 and TRBJ2-7; D is uncertain. CDR3 length: 14 residues. From germline, CDR1 is DFQATT and CDR2 SNEGSKA (reference sequence). The V gene lost 3 bases and the J gene lost 2 bases, with 14 bases spanning the gap. Written as DNA, the CDR3 is TGCAGTGCTAGTTCCGCGACATCGCCCTACGAGCAGTACTTC. Protein product: CSASSATSPYEQYF.

This clonotype showed up just a few times. The chain couples TRBV6-5 to TRBJ1-2; 12 positions match TRBD1. Germline values: CDR1 MNHEY, CDR2 SVGAGI. Unmatched junction bases numbered 2, after V lost 0 bases and J lost 3 bases. The CDR3 extends over 16 amino acids. The DNA of the CDR3 is TGTGCCAGCAGTTACTCGGGGACAGGGGGCTACTATGGCTACACCTTC. It codes for CASSYSGTGGYYGYTF.

The sample holds many counts of this clonotype. The chain uses TRBV6-5 and TRBJ2-7, with 13 bases identical to TRBD2. The junction had 4 bases not matched to a gene; V was cut back by 6 bases and J by 5 bases. Germline V gives CDR1 MNHEY, CDR2 SVGAGI. The CDR3 has 14 amino acids. This CDR3 is CASRGLAGVHEQYF. The CDR3 nucleotides are TGTGCCAGCAGAGGACTAGCGGGAGTACACGAGCAGTACTTC.

This clonotype appeared many times. This sequence joins TRBV10-3 and TRBJ1-1; a possible D gene is TRBD1 (5 bases). Germline CDR1 is ENHRY and CDR2 is SYGVKD. The V gene lost 6 bases and the J gene lost 2 bases, with 10 bases spanning the gap. The length of the CDR3 is 13 residues. CDR3 nucleotides: TGTGCCATCAGCTGGGACCCCAACACTGAAGCTTTCTTT. This codes for CAISWDPNTEAFF.

The genes are TRBV7-8 and TRBJ2-5; possible D gene TRBD2, 7 bases. The CDR3 is 16 residues long. V was clipped by 5 bases and J by 5 bases, with 21 bases between them. The germline V gene encodes CDR1 SGHVS and CDR2 FQNEAQ. The CDR3 nucleotides are TGTGCCAGCAGCGGGGGGGCCTCTGTATTGCGTGAGACCCAGTACTTC. Residues: CASSGGASVLRETQYF.

The genes are TRBV7-2 and TRBJ2-5, with D unresolved. Germline CDR1 reads SGHTA; CDR2 reads FQGNSA. This CDR3 spans 14 amino acids. The V and J ends lost 1 base and 7 bases respectively, with 13 bases between them. This chain's CDR3 is CASSLEGSRPTQYF. CDR3 nucleotide sequence: TGTGCCAGCAGCTTAGAAGGCTCCAGACCGACCCAGTACTTC.

This clonotype has only a few counts. The chain uses TRBV6-2 or TRBV6-3 and TRBJ2-7; 7 nucleotides agree with TRBD1. The CDR3 sequence is 15 residues long. With 6 bases clipped from V and 0 bases from J, the junction kept 8 bases outside the gene matches. Germline CDR1 is MNHEY and CDR2 is SVGEGT. CDR3 nucleotides: TGTGCCAGCAGGCACCCCGGACAGGTCTCCTACGAGCAGTACTTC. Amino acids: CASRHPGQVSYEQYF.

The chain employs TRBV7-2 and TRBJ2-7; 12 nucleotides match TRBD1. V was pared by 5 bases and J by 6 bases, with 8 bases of the junction left unmatched. The CDR3 is made up of 15 amino acids. Germline V gene sequence: CDR1 SGHTA, CDR2 FQGNSA. The CDR3: CASSPSGQGAGEQYF. In nucleotides, the CDR3 is TGTGCCAGCAGCCCGTCGGGACAGGGGGCTGGCGAGCAGTACTTC.

This clonotype was counted many times. The chain carries TRBV28 and TRBJ2-4, with 11 bases aligning to TRBD2. This CDR3 contains 18 residues. Germline V gives CDR1 MDHEN, CDR2 SYDVKM. V gave up 5 bases and J gave up 1 base; unmatched junction bases: 10. The CDR3 here is CASSTIAGGPWAKNIQYF. CDR3 bases: TGTGCCAGCAGTACTATAGCGGGAGGGCCTTGGGCCAAAAACATTCAGTACTTC.

This clonotype was observed at least ten times. The chain has TRBV11-3 and TRBJ2-7; tentative D call: TRBD2 (6 bases). The germline V gene encodes CDR1 SGHNT and CDR2 YENEEA. V was clipped by 5 bases and J by 3 bases, with 17 bases between them. The CDR3 loop spans 15 amino acids. The CDR3 bases are TGTGCCAGCAGCCCTCCCCCGGGGGTCCGCTACGAGCAGTACTTC. Its translation: CASSPPPGVRYEQYF.

This clonotype was counted ten times or more. CDR3 DNA sequence: TGTGCCAGCAGTTACGGAACTAGGGGTGGTACGCAGTATTTT. This sequence encodes CASSYGTRGGTQYF. The chain has TRBV6-2 or TRBV6-3 and TRBJ2-3, with D possibly called TRBD1 or TRBD2 (5 bases each). This CDR3 has 14 amino acids. V shed 2 bases and J shed 8 bases, with 14 bases lying between them. The germline CDR1 and CDR2 sequences are MNHEY and SVGEGT.

At least ten counts were recorded for this clonotype. This chain joins TRBV6-2 or TRBV6-3 and TRBJ2-5; D possibly corresponds to TRBD2 (6 bases). Germline V gene lookup returns CDR1 MNHEY and CDR2 SVGEGT. This CDR3 has 15 amino acids. Trimming pared 5 bases from V and 5 bases from J, leaving 18 bases between. The CDR3 is CASSPPRDSGETQYF. The CDR3 region has the DNA TGTGCCAGCAGTCCTCCGAGGGACTCCGGGGAGACCCAGTACTTC.

This clonotype was counted many times. This chain links TRBV19 with TRBJ1-1; 7 bases line up with TRBD1. Trimming took 9 bases from V and 8 from J; bases not matched to a gene: 12. The CDR3 consists of 13 residues. CDR1 is LNHDA and CDR2 is SQIVND in the germline V gene (reference sequence). The CDR3 sequence: CASQRRQGGEAFF. CDR3 nucleotide sequence: TGTGCCAGCCAGCGTCGACAGGGTGGCGAAGCTTTCTTT.

This sequence joins TRBV12-3 or TRBV12-4 and TRBJ2-2; TRBD1 is a possible D gene (5 bases). This CDR3 spans 14 amino acids. Trimming left V 6 bases short and J 6 bases short, with 14 bases between. Here the CDR3 reads CASRDLEGAGELFF. As DNA, the CDR3 is TGTGCCAGCAGAGATCTAGAAGGGGCCGGGGAGCTGTTTTTT.

This clonotype was found many times. The rearrangement joins TRBV20-1 to TRBJ1-2; TRBD1 matches at 8 bases. Unmatched junction bases numbered 8, after V lost 6 bases and J lost 5 bases. CDR3 size: 13 residues. The germline V gene has CDR1 DFQATT and CDR2 SNEGSKA (reference sequence). CDR3 bases: TGCAGTGCAACCCGACAGGGGACGTATGGCTACACCTTC. Amino acids: CSATRQGTYGYTF.

In this sample, this clonotype turned up many times. The chain links TRBV11-1 to TRBJ2-3; TRBD2 matches at 7 bases. This CDR3 is 15 amino acids long. Germline V gives CDR1 SGHAT, CDR2 FQDESV (reference sequence). V shed 5 bases and J 0 bases; nucleotides not matched to a gene: 5. The CDR3 is CASSASGGSTDTQYF. Written as DNA, the CDR3 is TGTGCCAGCAGCGCGTCGGGAGGTAGCACAGATACGCAGTATTTT.

The V call is TRBV10-3, the J call TRBJ2-7, with D perhaps matching TRBD2 (6 bases). The V gene's germline CDR1 is ENHRY and CDR2 SYGVKD. Trimming removed 6 bases at V and 5 bases at J, with 14 bases between. The CDR3 consists of 13 residues. The CDR3 reads CAISTSPRNEQYF. As DNA, the CDR3 is TGTGCCATCAGCACTAGCCCGCGGAACGAGCAGTACTTC.

This clonotype came up a few times. The gene calls are TRBV11-2 and TRBJ2-7; 8 bases align to TRBD2. The CDR3 is made up of 13 amino acids. V was pared by 5 bases and J by 6 bases, with 6 bases of the junction left unmatched. Germline CDR1 reads SGHAT; CDR2 reads FQNNGV. The CDR3 coding sequence is TGTGCCAGCAGCCCGGGACTAGATCCCGAGCAGTACTTC. Translated, it gives CASSPGLDPEQYF. Full variable domain (outside the CDR3, taken from reference TRBV11-2 and TRBJ2-7): EAGVAQSPRYKIIEKRQSVAFWCNPISGHATLYWYQQILGQGPKLLIQFQNNGVVDDSQLPKDRFSAERLKGVDSTLKIQPAKLEDSAVYLCASSPGLDPEQYFGPGTRLTVT.

J is TRBJ2-2 and V is TRBV28; 11 nucleotides match TRBD1. This CDR3 is 16 amino acids long. Germline V gene sequence: CDR1 MDHEN, CDR2 SYDVKM. The V gene end was trimmed by 4 bases and the J gene end by 5 bases; junction bases not matched to a gene: 6. CDR3 sequence (DNA): TGTGCCAGCAGTTCCTGGGGACAGGGGGGAACCGGGGAGCTGTTTTTT. Its protein product is CASSSWGQGGTGELFF.

The chain is built from TRBV6-1 and TRBJ1-5, with 7 bases fitting TRBD1. Germline-derived CDR1 and CDR2 are MNHNS and SASEGT. Trimming took 5 bases from V and 5 from J; bases not matched to a gene: 9. This CDR3 has 15 amino acids. The CDR3: CASSRGTVGDQPQHF. CDR3 coding DNA: TGTGCCAGCAGTAGGGGGACAGTGGGGGATCAGCCCCAGCATTTT.

This clonotype was recorded many times. This chain connects TRBV4-2 to TRBJ1-5, with TRBD1 matching over 7 bases. There are 15 residues in the CDR3. Germline CDR1 LGHNA, CDR2 YNFKEQ. The V gene end was trimmed by 3 bases and the J gene end by 3 bases; junction bases not matched to a gene: 5. The CDR3 protein is CASSQAGQPNQPQHF. DNA of the CDR3: TGTGCCAGCAGCCAGGCGGGACAGCCCAATCAGCCCCAGCATTTT.

This clonotype was seen many times. V and J are TRBV20-1 and TRBJ1-5; D not resolved. V gave up 0 bases and J gave up 5 bases, with 8 bases separating them. The CDR3 contains 13 residues. Germline V lookup: CDR1 DFQATT, CDR2 SNEGSKA (reference sequence). The CDR3 is CSAREGGDQPQHF. In DNA form, the CDR3 reads TGCAGTGCTAGAGAGGGTGGCGATCAGCCCCAGCATTTT.

This sequence joins TRBV11-2 and TRBJ2-7; 7 bases are shared with TRBD2. Losses at the gene ends were 8 bases for V and 3 bases for J; bases not matched to a gene: 13. Germline-derived CDR1 and CDR2 are SGHAT and FQNNGV. The length of the CDR3 is 15 residues. CDR3 amino acids: CASARGVSLLYEQYF. CDR3 DNA sequence: TGTGCCAGCGCTCGGGGGGTGTCTCTCCTCTACGAGCAGTACTTC.

This clonotype was observed many times. The V call is TRBV12-3 or TRBV12-4, the J call TRBJ1-1; D unclear. The CDR3 loop spans 12 amino acids. V gave up 5 bases and J gave up 4 bases, with 8 bases separating them. Here the CDR3 reads CASSRLITEAFF. Written as DNA, the CDR3 is TGTGCCAGCAGTCGGCTTATCACTGAAGCTTTCTTT.